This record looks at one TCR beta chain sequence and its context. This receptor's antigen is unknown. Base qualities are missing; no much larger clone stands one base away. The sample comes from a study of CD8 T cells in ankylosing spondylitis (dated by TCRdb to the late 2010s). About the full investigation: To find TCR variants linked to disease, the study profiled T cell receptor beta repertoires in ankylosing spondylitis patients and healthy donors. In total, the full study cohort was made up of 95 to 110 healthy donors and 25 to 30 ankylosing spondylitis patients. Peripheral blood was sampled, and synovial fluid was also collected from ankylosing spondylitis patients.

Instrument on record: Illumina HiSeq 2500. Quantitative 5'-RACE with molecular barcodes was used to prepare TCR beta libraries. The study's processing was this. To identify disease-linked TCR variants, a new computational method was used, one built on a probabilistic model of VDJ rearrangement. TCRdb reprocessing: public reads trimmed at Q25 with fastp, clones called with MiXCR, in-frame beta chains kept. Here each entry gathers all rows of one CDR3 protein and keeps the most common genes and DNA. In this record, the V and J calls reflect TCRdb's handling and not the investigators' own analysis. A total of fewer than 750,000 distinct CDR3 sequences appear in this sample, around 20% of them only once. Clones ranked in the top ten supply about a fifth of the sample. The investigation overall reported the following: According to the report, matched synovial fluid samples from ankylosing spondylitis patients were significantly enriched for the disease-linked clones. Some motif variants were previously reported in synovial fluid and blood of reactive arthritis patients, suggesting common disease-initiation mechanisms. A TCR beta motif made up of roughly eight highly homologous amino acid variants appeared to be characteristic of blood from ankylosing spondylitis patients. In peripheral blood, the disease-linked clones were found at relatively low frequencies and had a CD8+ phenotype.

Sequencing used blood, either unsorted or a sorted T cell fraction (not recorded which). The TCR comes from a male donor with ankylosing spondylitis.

This receptor carries the CDR3 CASSQASGEREGTDTQYF. The sequenced DNA is TGTGCCAGCAGCCAAGCCTCCGGAGAGCGGGAGGGCACAGATACGCAGTATTTT. The chain uses TRBV3-1 and TRBJ2-3; 9 nucleotides in the junction match TRBD2. V has 1 base trimmed and J has 1 base trimmed; junction bases matching no gene number 9. From the germline V gene (reference sequence), CDR1 is LGHDT and CDR2 is YNNKEL. The CDR3 measures 18 amino acids from cysteine to phenylalanine. Only the CDR3 DNA stays, 54 bases, in frame from base 1.